The entry below gives a single T cell receptor (beta chain) sequence along with its context. The data are from a study of blood T cells in healthy people across ages. From germline, CDR1 is SGHRS and CDR2 YFSETQ. The CDR3 has 14 residues. Trimming took 4 bases from V and 4 from J, leaving 14 bases between them. A second PCR of roughly 7 to 11 cycles used a sample-barcoded 5' primer and a J-beta primer mix. Each cDNA molecule, via a template-switch adaptor with 12 random nucleotides, was tagged. TCRdb reanalysed the 5' RACE reads using MiXCR and keeps one entry per CDR3 protein. Here the sample spans around 1,700,000 distinct CDR3 sequences, roughly 27% being singletons. Ten milliliters of peripheral blood were drawn from each donor into EDTA-treated tubes. Isolation per sample recovered at least 7 million PBMCs.

V is TRBV5-1 and J is TRBJ1-1, with a tentative D call TRBD1 (6 bases). The material sequenced was blood. The sequence was collected from a woman aged 25 to 39 in good health. The CDR3 coding sequence is TGCGCCAGCAGCACCGGGAACAGGGCCACTGAAGCTTTCTTT. Translation gives CASSTGNRATEAFF.